A selection of T cell receptor beta chains follows, all from one sample in a study of control samples from healthy donors and cancer patients. TCRdb keeps only in-frame clones here, not all; method: immunoSEQ multiplex PCR. The sample gives about 97,000 clones, about 92% of which show up once; over 2% is in the top ten. Specimen: blood. The receptor source for this set is a young woman in good health. CDR3s include the opening cysteine and the closing phenylalanine or tryptophan. Fields, in order: V gene, CDR3 length, D gene, J gene, clone size, CDR3 protein, CDR3 DNA. A D gene is named only where the DNA matches it firmly. Clone size appears in some rows only: once, few, many, or a class for an expanded clone.

TRBV19	16	TRBD2	TRBJ2-3	.	CASSSLAGEPTDTQYF	TGTGCCAGTAGTTCTCTAGCGGGGGAACCCACAGATACGCAGTATTTT
TRBV7-9	11	.	TRBJ2-7	.	CASSSYGEQYF	TGTGCCAGCAGCTCCTATGGCGAGCAGTACTTC
TRBV10-1	15	TRBD1	TRBJ1-6	few	CASSDRQGRNSPLHF	TGCGCCAGCAGTGACCGACAGGGACGGAATTCACCCCTCCACTTT
TRBV24-1	15	.	TRBJ2-1	once	CATSDLRADYNEQFF	TGTGCCACCAGTGATTTACGGGCCGACTACAATGAGCAGTTCTTC
TRBV19	14	.	TRBJ1-5	.	CASSIENRNQPQHF	TGTGCCAGTAGTATAGAAAACAGGAATCAGCCCCAGCATTTT
TRBV5-5	15	.	TRBJ2-7	.	CASSLERSRGYEQYF	TGTGCCAGCAGCTTGGAGAGATCGAGAGGCTACGAGCAGTACTTC
TRBV24-1	16	.	TRBJ2-2	.	CATSDFGQAWSGELFF	TGTGCCACCAGTGATTTTGGGCAGGCCTGGAGCGGGGAGCTGTTTTTT
TRBV7-8	14	.	TRBJ1-4	.	CASSLTAVNEKLFF	TGTGCCAGCAGCTTGACGGCAGTTAATGAAAAACTGTTTTTT
TRBV30	11	.	TRBJ1-2	.	CAWSVLAGYTF	TGTGCCTGGAGTGTACTGGCTGGCTACACCTTC
TRBV28	12	.	TRBJ2-3	.	CASSSRADTQYF	TGTGCCAGCAGTTCCAGGGCCGATACGCAGTATTTT
TRBV11-3	13	.	TRBJ2-7	.	CASSSGDSYEQYF	TGTGCCAGCAGCTCGGGCGACTCCTACGAGCAGTACTTC
TRBV24-1	13	.	TRBJ2-1	.	CATSDPGGDEQFF	TGTGCCACCAGTGATCCAGGGGGGGATGAGCAGTTCTTC
TRBV14	15	.	TRBJ2-1	.	CASSQWRSSYNEQFF	TGTGCCAGCAGCCAATGGAGGTCTTCCTACAATGAGCAGTTCTTC
TRBV7-9	15	.	TRBJ1-6	.	CASSLGAGNSSPLHF	TGTGCCAGCAGCTTAGGGGCAGGGAATAGCTCACCCCTCCACTTT
TRBV13	14	TRBD2	TRBJ2-4	.	CASSFGGRRDIQYF	TGTGCCAGCAGCTTCGGCGGGAGGAGGGACATTCAGTACTTC
TRBV10-3	15	.	TRBJ1-4	few	CAISESGAGDEKLFF	TGTGCCATCAGTGAGTCGGGGGCCGGGGACGAAAAACTGTTTTTT
TRBV19	14	.	TRBJ1-5	.	CASMSPYSNQPQHF	TGTGCCAGTATGAGCCCATATAGCAATCAGCCCCAGCATTTT
TRBV10-3	16	TRBD2	TRBJ2-2	.	CAVPRGGGALGGELFF	TGTGCCGTACCCCGTGGCGGGGGGGCATTGGGCGGGGAGCTGTTTTTT
TRBV27	15	.	TRBJ2-1	.	CASSFMSSAPMEQFF	TGTGCCAGCAGCTTTATGTCTAGCGCGCCCATGGAGCAGTTCTTC
TRBV9	13	TRBD1	TRBJ1-1	.	CASTLGQGTEAFF	TGTGCCAGCACCCTCGGACAGGGCACTGAAGCTTTCTTT
TRBV3-1/TRBV3-2	12	.	TRBJ2-3	.	CASSQYLDTQYF	TGTGCCAGCAGCCAATACCTAGATACGCAGTATTTT
TRBV6-4	13	.	TRBJ1-2	.	CASSVTEKDGYTF	TGTGCCAGCAGTGTCACGGAAAAGGATGGCTACACCTTC
TRBV18	15	TRBD2	TRBJ2-3	.	CASSRELAGADTQYF	TGTGCCAGCTCACGAGAACTAGCGGGAGCGGATACGCAGTATTTT
TRBV3-1/TRBV3-2	15	.	TRBJ1-1	.	CASSQETVMNTEAFF	TGTGCCAGCAGCCAAGAGACAGTCATGAACACTGAAGCTTTCTTT